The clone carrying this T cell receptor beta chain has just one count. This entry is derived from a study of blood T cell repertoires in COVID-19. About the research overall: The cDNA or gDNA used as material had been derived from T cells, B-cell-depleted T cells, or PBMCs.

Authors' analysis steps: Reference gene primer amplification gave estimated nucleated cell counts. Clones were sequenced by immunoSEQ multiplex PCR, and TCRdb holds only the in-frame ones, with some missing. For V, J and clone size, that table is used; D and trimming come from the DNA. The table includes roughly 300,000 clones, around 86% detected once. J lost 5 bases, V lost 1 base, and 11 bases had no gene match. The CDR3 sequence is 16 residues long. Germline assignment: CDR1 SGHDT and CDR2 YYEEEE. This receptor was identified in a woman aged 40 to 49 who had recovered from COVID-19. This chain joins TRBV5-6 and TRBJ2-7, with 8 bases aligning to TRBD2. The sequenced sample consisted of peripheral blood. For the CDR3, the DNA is TGTGCCAGCAGCTTGCGACGGGGGGGGCCCCCCAACGAGCAGTACTTC. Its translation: CASSLRRGGPPNEQYF.